The 23 T cell receptor beta chains below all came from one sample that was sequenced in a study of human T cells and chemical hapten exposure. Documented time point: patch test 3, about 24 weeks after DPC sensitization. Stated treatment: therapeutic diphenylcyclopropenone sensitization with weekly scalp DPC. TCRdb called the RACE reads again in MiXCR, with one record for every CDR3 protein. Of about 92,000 distinct CDR3 sequences detected, approximately 11% appear once; the ten largest clones hold 1% to 1.2%. The input for sequencing was whole blood, taken in connection with sensitization to the hapten diphenylcyclopropenone (DPC). These receptors were taken from a young woman with alopecia areata. Some clones in this sample may be carry-over from other donors' samples.

This clonotype was counted at least ten times. The chain joins TRBV7-9 to TRBJ1-4, with D possibly matching TRBD1 (5 bases). Trimming stripped 5 bases from V and 3 bases from J, with 10 bases between. CDR1 and CDR2 from the germline V gene are SEHNR and FQNEAQ (reference sequence). The CDR3 consists of 14 residues. As DNA, the CDR3 is TGTGCCAGCAGCCGAGGGACCTCTAATGAAAAACTGTTTTTT. Translation: CASSRGTSNEKLFF.

The rearrangement links TRBV7-2 to TRBJ2-1, with 7 bases aligning to TRBD1. Germline values: CDR1 SGHTA, CDR2 FQGNSA. This CDR3 has 14 amino acids. J was trimmed by 6 bases and V by 5 bases; bases with no gene match: 7. This CDR3 reads CASSPTGLLNEQFF. DNA for the CDR3: TGTGCCAGCAGCCCGACAGGGTTGCTCAATGAGCAGTTCTTC.

Ten or more counts support this clonotype. V is TRBV12-3 or TRBV12-4 and J is TRBJ1-1; 7 nucleotides align to TRBD1. This CDR3 is 14 amino acids long. Losses at the gene ends were 4 bases for V and 1 base for J; bases not matched to a gene: 3. CDR3 nucleotide sequence: TGTGCCAGCAGTTCCGGGACAGCGAACACTGAAGCTTTCTTT. Translation gives CASSSGTANTEAFF.

CDR3 bases: TGTGCCAGCAGTTTGGGGGGACTAGAGTCACCCCTCCACTTT. The encoded protein is CASSLGGLESPLHF. The chain recombines TRBV28 with TRBJ1-6; D is perhaps TRBD1 (5 bases). Trimming shortened V by 3 bases and J by 10 bases, and 13 bases separated the two germline ends. There are 14 residues in the CDR3. Per the germline V gene, CDR1 is MDHEN and CDR2 is SYDVKM.

This clonotype was recorded many times. This sequence joins TRBV19 and TRBJ2-5; TRBD2 agrees at 10 bases. Trimming cost V 4 bases and J 0 bases; bases outside gene matches: 8. The CDR3 is 17 amino acids. Per germline, CDR1 LNHDA and CDR2 SQIVND (reference sequence). DNA of the CDR3: TGTGCCAGTAGTACACGAGCGGGGGGGCAGTACCAAGAGACCCAGTACTTC. Residues: CASSTRAGGQYQETQYF.

The CDR3 DNA sequence: TGCAGTGCTACAAACCGGGACACCACTGAAGCTTTCTTT. Amino acid sequence: CSATNRDTTEAFF. The V and J genes are TRBV20-1 and TRBJ1-1; TRBD1 might be the D (6 bases). Germline lookup yields CDR1 DFQATT and CDR2 SNEGSKA (reference sequence). The CDR3 spans 13 residues. V was trimmed by 4 bases and J by 4 bases, leaving 13 bases between them.

This clonotype has only a few counts. The chain employs TRBV7-9 and TRBJ2-1; 9 bases agree with TRBD2. The CDR3 sequence is 15 residues long. With V trimmed by 7 bases and J by 2 bases, 6 bases remained unmatched. Germline V CDR1 and CDR2: SEHNR, FQNEAQ (reference sequence). The CDR3 reads CASTPIAGAYNEQFF. Written as DNA, the CDR3 is TGTGCCAGCACACCGATAGCGGGGGCCTACAATGAGCAGTTCTTC.

This clonotype was counted at least ten times. The chain recombines TRBV6-1 with TRBJ1-5; D possibly corresponds to TRBD1 (6 bases). Germline CDR1 and CDR2: MNHNS and SASEGT. This CDR3 comprises 16 residues. The V end lost 5 bases, the J end lost 0 bases, and 14 bases lay between the germline ends. The CDR3 loop is CASSLSGTFSNQPQHF. For the CDR3, the DNA is TGTGCCAGCAGTCTATCCGGGACATTTAGCAATCAGCCCCAGCATTTT.

The chain has TRBV29-1 and TRBJ2-3, with 11 nucleotides matching TRBD2. Germline values: CDR1 SQVTM, CDR2 ANQGSEA. The CDR3 spans 20 residues. V was pared by 0 bases and J by 3 bases, with 17 bases of the junction left unmatched. Here the CDR3 reads CSVEEFPKPPLAGVTDTQYF. DNA for the CDR3: TGCAGCGTTGAAGAGTTCCCAAAGCCCCCACTAGCGGGAGTAACAGATACGCAGTATTTT.

This clonotype was detected many times. This rearrangement joins TRBV11-2 to TRBJ2-3; D not resolved. The CDR3 loop spans 12 amino acids. CDR1 and CDR2 from the germline V gene are SGHAT and FQNNGV. V lost 1 base and J 7 bases, leaving 6 bases between the germline ends. The CDR3 loop reads CASSLVLNTQYF. DNA of the CDR3: TGTGCCAGCAGCTTAGTTCTGAATACGCAGTATTTT.

This chain connects TRBV28 to TRBJ2-7; the match to TRBD1 covers 8 bases. CDR3 length: 15 residues. Germline V lookup: CDR1 MDHEN, CDR2 SYDVKM. The CDR3 spells CTSSTTQGAPYEQYV. Here the CDR3 DNA reads TGTACCAGCAGCACCACCCAGGGGGCCCCCTACGAGCAGTACGTC.

In this sample, this clonotype turned up a few times. The chain has TRBV6-1 and TRBJ2-7; D perhaps matches TRBD1 (6 bases). Trimming cost V 4 bases and J 3 bases, with 10 bases left between them. This CDR3 comprises 13 residues. Germline loops: CDR1 MNHNS, CDR2 SASEGT. The CDR3 loop is CASSGTDIYEQYV. The CDR3 coding sequence is TGTGCCAGCAGTGGGACAGACATCTACGAGCAGTACGTC.

This clonotype was detected many times. The chain carries TRBV11-2 and TRBJ1-5; 7 bases fit TRBD1. The CDR3 contains 17 residues. J was trimmed by 3 bases and V by 1 base; bases with no gene match: 9. The V gene's germline CDR1 is SGHAT and CDR2 FQNNGV. The CDR3 nucleotides are TGTGCCAGCAGCTTAGGACAGGGCCTCTCTTCCAATCAGCCCCAGCATTTT. As protein: CASSLGQGLSSNQPQHF.

This clonotype was found many times. The V gene is TRBV5-6, the J gene TRBJ2-1; the D call may be TRBD1 or TRBD2 (6 bases each). Trimming took 4 bases from V and 4 from J, leaving 18 bases between them. CDR3 length: 16 residues. The germline CDR1 and CDR2 sequences are SGHDT and YYEEEE. The CDR3 DNA sequence: TGTGCCAGCAGCCCCCGGGGGCGGGGTAAATACAATGAGCAGTTCTTC. Protein product: CASSPRGRGKYNEQFF.

This clonotype was counted between two and nine times. The chain has TRBV12-3 or TRBV12-4 and TRBJ1-5; 7 bases map to TRBD1. The ends lost 1 base at V and 5 bases at J; junction bases unmatched: 11. The CDR3 covers 17 residues. Written as DNA, the CDR3 is TGTGCCAGCAGTTTAGTTCTCGACAGGGAGATCTATCAGCCCCAGCATTTT. This encodes CASSLVLDREIYQPQHF.

This clonotype was detected a few times. V is TRBV6-2 or TRBV6-3 and J is TRBJ1-5, with 8 bases matching TRBD1. Trimming took 6 bases from V and 6 from J; bases not matched to a gene: 10. The CDR3 length is 15 residues. Germline-derived CDR1 and CDR2 are MNHEY and SVGEGT. The CDR3 reads CASRPTGASIQPQHF. In DNA, the CDR3 is TGTGCCAGCAGGCCGACAGGGGCCTCAATTCAGCCCCAGCATTTT.

In this sample, this clonotype turned up a few times. The chain couples TRBV30 to TRBJ1-5, with 9 bases lining up with TRBD1. The CDR3 is 20 residues long. Germline CDR1 is GTSNPN and CDR2 is SVGIG (reference sequence). Trimming took 3 bases from V and 3 from J; bases not matched to a gene: 21. In nucleotides, the CDR3 is TGTGCCTGGAGCGCTAGGGTAGGAGTCGGACAGGGGTATCTCAATCAGCCCCAGCATTTT. Translation: CAWSARVGVGQGYLNQPQHF.

The chain joins TRBV27 to TRBJ2-1; D possibly uses TRBD1 or TRBD2 (5 bases each). CDR3 length: 11 residues. V lost 6 bases and J 15 bases, leaving 15 bases between the germline ends. CDR1 MNHEY and CDR2 SMNVEV come from the germline V gene (reference sequence). DNA of the CDR3: TGTGCCAGCAGGACAGAGGGTCGACTGTTCTTC. Protein: CASRTEGRLFF.

This clonotype has more than one count but fewer than ten. The chain uses TRBV7-9 and TRBJ2-3, with a weak D call TRBD2 (6 bases). Trimming removed 2 bases from V and 3 bases from J, with 6 bases in between. The CDR3 consists of 13 residues. Germline V gives CDR1 SEHNR, CDR2 FQNEAQ (reference sequence). CDR3 residues: CASSLSGTDTQYF. In DNA, the CDR3 is TGTGCCAGCAGCTTAAGCGGGACAGATACGCAGTATTTT.

The chain combines TRBV10-2 with TRBJ2-3, with 8 positions matching TRBD2. With 4 bases clipped from V and 2 bases from J, the junction kept 5 bases outside the gene matches. The CDR3 sequence is 15 residues long. From germline, CDR1 is WSHSY and CDR2 SAAADI. CDR3 DNA: TGCGCCAGCAGTGTTCTAGCGGGCTCCACAGATACGCAGTATTTT. This encodes CASSVLAGSTDTQYF.

J is TRBJ2-3 and V is TRBV5-5; D is perhaps TRBD2 (5 bases). Trimming took off 0 bases at V and 6 bases at J, with 14 bases between the two ends. There are 15 residues in the CDR3. Germline V lookup: CDR1 SGHKS, CDR2 YYEKEE (reference sequence). The CDR3 nucleotides read TGTGCCAGCAGCTTGGGAACTAGGCCCATGGATACGCAGTATTTT. This sequence encodes CASSLGTRPMDTQYF.

This clonotype was found a few times. The CDR3 protein is CASGTGGETQYF. CDR3 DNA sequence: TGTGCCAGCGGGACGGGGGGTGAGACCCAGTACTTC. This chain uses TRBV2 with TRBJ2-5, with 7 positions matching TRBD2. The V segment lost 8 bases and the J segment 5 bases; nucleotides outside the gene matches: 5. Germline lookup yields CDR1 SNHLY and CDR2 FYNNEI. The CDR3 contains 12 residues.

This clonotype has only a few counts. The V call is TRBV7-2, the J call TRBJ2-4, with D unresolved. The CDR3 is 13 residues long. Germline values: CDR1 SGHTA, CDR2 FQGNSA. V gave up 3 bases and J gave up 6 bases, with 9 bases separating them. The CDR3, as DNA: TGTGCCAGCAGCTTTCTAACGACAAACATTCAGTACTTC. It encodes CASSFLTTNIQYF.